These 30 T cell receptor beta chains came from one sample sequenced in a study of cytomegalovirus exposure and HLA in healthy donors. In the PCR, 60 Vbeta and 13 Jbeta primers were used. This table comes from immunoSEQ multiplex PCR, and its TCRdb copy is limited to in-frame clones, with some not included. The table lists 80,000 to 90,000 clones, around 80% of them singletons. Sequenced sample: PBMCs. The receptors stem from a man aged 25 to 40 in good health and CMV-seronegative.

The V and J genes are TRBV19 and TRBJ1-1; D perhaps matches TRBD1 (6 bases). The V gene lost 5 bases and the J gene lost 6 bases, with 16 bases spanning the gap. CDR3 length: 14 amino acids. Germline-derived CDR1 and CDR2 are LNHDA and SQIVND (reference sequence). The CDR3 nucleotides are TGTGCCAGTAGTGACGGGGGGCCGATCCCTGAAGCTTTCTTT. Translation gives CASSDGGPIPEAFF.

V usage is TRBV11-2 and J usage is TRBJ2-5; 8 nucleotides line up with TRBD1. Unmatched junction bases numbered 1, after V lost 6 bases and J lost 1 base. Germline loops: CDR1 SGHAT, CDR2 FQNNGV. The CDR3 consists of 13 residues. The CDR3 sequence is CASRTGGQETQYF. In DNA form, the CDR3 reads TGTGCCAGCAGAACAGGGGGCCAAGAGACCCAGTACTTC. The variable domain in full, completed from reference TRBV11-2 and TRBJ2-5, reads EAGVAQSPRYKIIEKRQSVAFWCNPISGHATLYWYQQILGQGPKLLIQFQNNGVVDDSQLPKDRFSAERLKGVDSTLKIQPAKLEDSAVYLCASRTGGQETQYFGPGTRLLVL.

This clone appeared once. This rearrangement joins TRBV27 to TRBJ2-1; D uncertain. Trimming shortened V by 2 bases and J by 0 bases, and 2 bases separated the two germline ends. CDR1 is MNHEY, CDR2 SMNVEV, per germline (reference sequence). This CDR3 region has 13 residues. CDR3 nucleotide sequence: TGTGCCAGCAGTTTACACTCCTACAATGAGCAGTTCTTC. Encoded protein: CASSLHSYNEQFF.

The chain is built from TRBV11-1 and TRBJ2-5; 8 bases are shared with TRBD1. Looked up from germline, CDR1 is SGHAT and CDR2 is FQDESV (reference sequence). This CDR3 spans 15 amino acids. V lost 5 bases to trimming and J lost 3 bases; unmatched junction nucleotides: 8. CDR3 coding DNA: TGTGCCAGCAGCGCCCCGGGACAGGAGGAAGAGACCCAGTACTTC. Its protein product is CASSAPGQEEETQYF.

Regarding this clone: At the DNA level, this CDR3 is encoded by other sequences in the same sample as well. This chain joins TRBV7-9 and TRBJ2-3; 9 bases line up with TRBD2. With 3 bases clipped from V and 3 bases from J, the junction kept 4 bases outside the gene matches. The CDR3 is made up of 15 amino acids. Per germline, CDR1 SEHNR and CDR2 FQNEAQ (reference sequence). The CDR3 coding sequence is TGTGCCAGCAGCTTCAGCGGGGGGCCTACAGATACGCAGTATTTT. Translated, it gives CASSFSGGPTDTQYF. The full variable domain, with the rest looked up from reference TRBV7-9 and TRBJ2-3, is DTGVSQNPRHKITKRGQNVTFRCDPISEHNRLYWYRQTLGQGPEFLTYFQNEAQLEKSRLLSDRFSAERPKGSFSTLEIQRTEQGDSAMYLCASSFSGGPTDTQYFGPGTRLTVL.

CDR3 in DNA: TGCGCCAGCAGCGACAGTCAAGAGACCCAGTACTTC. This sequence encodes CASSDSQETQYF. The chain combines TRBV5-1 with TRBJ2-5, with D tentatively TRBD1 (5 bases). The V and J ends lost 4 bases and 2 bases respectively, with 6 bases between them. The CDR3 sequence is 12 residues long. Germline V gives CDR1 SGHRS, CDR2 YFSETQ.

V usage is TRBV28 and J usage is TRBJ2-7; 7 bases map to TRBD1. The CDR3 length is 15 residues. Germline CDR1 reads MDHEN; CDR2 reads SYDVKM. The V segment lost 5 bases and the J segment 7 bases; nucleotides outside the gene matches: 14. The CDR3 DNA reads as TGTGCCAGCAGTCTACAGGGACAGTTGGCTGATGAGCAGTACTTC. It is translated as CASSLQGQLADEQYF.

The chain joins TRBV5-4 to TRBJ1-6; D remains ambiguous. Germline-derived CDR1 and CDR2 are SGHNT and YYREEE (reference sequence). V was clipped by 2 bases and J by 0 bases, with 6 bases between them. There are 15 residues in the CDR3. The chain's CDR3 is CASSFGSSYNSPLHF. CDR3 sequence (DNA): TGTGCCAGCAGCTTTGGGAGCTCCTATAATTCACCCCTCCACTTT.

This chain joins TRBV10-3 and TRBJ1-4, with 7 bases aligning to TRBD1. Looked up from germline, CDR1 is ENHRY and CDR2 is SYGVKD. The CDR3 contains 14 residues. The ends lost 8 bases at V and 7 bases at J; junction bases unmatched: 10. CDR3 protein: CAISMDRSGEKLFF. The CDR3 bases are TGTGCCATCTCCATGGACAGGTCTGGTGAAAAACTGTTTTTT.

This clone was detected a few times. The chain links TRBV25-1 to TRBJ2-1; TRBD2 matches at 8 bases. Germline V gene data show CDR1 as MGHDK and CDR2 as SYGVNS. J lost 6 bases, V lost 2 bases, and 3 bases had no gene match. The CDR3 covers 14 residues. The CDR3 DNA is TGTGCCAGCAGTGAAACCGGGGGGGCCAATGAGCAGTTCTTC. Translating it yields CASSETGGANEQFF.

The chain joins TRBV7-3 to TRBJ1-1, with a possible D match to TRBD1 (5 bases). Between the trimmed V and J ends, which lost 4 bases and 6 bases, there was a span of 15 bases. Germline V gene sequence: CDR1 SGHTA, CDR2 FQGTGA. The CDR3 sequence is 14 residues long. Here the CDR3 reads CASSWGGKVAEAFF. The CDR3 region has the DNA TGTGCCAGCAGCTGGGGGGGGAAGGTGGCTGAAGCTTTCTTT. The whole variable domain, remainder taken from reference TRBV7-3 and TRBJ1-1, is GAGVSQTPSNKVTEKGKYVELRCDPISGHTALYWYRQSLGQGPEFLIYFQGTGAADDSGLPNDRFFAVRPEGSVSTLKIQRTERGDSAVYLCASSWGGKVAEAFFGQGTRLTVV.

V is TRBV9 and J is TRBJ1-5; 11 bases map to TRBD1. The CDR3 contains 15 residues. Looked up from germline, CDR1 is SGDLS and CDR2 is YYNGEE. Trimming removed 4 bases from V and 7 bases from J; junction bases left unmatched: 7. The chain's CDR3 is CASSPGQGARQPQHF. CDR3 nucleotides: TGTGCCAGCAGCCCCGGACAGGGGGCCCGGCAGCCCCAGCATTTT.

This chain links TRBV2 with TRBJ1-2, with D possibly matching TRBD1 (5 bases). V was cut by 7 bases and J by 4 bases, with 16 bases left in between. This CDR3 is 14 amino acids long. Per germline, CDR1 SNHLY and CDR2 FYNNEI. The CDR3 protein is CASIRGGEFYGYTF. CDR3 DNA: TGTGCCAGCATCCGGGGAGGGGAGTTCTATGGCTACACCTTC.

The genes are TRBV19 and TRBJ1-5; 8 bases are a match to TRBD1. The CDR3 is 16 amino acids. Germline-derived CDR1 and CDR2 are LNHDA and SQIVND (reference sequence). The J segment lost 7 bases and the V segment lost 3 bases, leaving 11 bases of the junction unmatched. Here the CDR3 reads CASSIRPGQVDQPQHF. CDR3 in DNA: TGTGCCAGTAGTATTCGTCCGGGACAGGTCGACCAGCCCCAGCATTTT.

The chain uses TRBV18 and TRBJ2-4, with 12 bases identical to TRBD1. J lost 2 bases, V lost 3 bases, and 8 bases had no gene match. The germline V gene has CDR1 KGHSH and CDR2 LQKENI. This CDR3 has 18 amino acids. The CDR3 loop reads CASSPGLGQGATKNIQYF. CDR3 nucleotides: TGTGCCAGCTCACCCGGCTTGGGACAGGGGGCAACCAAAAACATTCAGTACTTC.

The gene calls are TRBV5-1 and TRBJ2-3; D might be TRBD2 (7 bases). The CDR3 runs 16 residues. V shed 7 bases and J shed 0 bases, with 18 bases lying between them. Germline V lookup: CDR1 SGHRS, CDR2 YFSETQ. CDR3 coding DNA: TGCGCCAGCGGGGGGGCTGGGGGCCTCAGCACAGATACGCAGTATTTT. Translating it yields CASGGAGGLSTDTQYF.

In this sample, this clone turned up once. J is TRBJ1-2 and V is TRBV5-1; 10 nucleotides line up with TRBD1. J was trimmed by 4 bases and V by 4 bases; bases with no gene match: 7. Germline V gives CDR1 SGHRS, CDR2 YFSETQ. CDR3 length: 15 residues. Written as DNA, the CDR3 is TGCGCCAGCAGCGCGGGGACAGGGGCGGGCTATGGCTACACCTTC. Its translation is CASSAGTGAGYGYTF.

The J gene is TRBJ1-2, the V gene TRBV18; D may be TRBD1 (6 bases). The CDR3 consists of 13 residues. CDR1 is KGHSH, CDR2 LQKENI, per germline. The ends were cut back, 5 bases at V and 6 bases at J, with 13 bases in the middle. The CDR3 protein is CASSTQGKDGYTF. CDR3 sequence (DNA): TGTGCCAGCTCAACGCAGGGGAAAGATGGCTACACCTTC. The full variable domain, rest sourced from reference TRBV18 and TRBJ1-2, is NAGVMQNPRHLVRRRGQEARLRCSPMKGHSHVYWYRQLPEEGLKFMVYLQKENIIDESGMPKERFSAEFPKEGPSILRIQQVVRGDSAAYFCASSTQGKDGYTFGSGTRLTVV.

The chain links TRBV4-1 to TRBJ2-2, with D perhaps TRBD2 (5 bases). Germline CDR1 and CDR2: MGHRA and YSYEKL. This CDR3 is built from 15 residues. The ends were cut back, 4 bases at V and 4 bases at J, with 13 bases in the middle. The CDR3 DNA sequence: TGCGCCAGCAGCCCCAACGAGAGGGTCACCGGGGAGCTGTTTTTT. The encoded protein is CASSPNERVTGELFF.

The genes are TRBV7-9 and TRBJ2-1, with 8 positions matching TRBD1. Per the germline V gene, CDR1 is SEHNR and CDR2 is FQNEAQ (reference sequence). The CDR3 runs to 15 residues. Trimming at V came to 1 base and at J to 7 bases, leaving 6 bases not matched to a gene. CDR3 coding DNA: TGTGCCAGCAGCTTAGGGCAGGGGGCTTGGAATGAGCAGTTCTTC. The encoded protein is CASSLGQGAWNEQFF.

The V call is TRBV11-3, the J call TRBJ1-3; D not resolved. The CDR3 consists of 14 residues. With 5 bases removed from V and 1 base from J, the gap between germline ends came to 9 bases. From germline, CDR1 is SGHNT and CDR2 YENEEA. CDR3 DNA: TGTGCCAGCAGCCCCGAGGGATCTGGAAACACCATATATTTT. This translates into CASSPEGSGNTIYF.

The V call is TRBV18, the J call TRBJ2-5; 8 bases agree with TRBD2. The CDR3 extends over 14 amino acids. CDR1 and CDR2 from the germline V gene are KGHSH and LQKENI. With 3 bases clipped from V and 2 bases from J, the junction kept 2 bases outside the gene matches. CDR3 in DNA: TGTGCCAGCTCACCCGGGGGGGTGCAAGAGACCCAGTACTTC. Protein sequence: CASSPGGVQETQYF.

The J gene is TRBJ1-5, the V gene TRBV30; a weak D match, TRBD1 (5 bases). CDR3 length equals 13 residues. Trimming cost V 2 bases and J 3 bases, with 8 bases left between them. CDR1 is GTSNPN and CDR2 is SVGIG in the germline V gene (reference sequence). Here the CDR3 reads CAWSRQTNQPQHF. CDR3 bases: TGTGCCTGGAGTAGACAGACCAATCAGCCCCAGCATTTT.

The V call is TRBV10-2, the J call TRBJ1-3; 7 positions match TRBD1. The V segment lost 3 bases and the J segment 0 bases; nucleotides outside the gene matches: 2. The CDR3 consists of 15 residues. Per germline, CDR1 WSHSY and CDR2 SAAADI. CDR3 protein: CASSDRDSSGNTIYF. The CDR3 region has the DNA TGCGCCAGCAGTGATCGGGACAGCTCTGGAAACACCATATATTTT.

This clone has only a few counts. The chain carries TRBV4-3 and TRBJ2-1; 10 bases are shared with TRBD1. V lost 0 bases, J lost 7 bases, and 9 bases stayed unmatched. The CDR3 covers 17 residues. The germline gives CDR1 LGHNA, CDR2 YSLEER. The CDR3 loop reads CASSQDPPGQGTNEQFF. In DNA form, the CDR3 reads TGCGCCAGCAGCCAAGATCCACCGGGACAGGGGACGAATGAGCAGTTCTTC.

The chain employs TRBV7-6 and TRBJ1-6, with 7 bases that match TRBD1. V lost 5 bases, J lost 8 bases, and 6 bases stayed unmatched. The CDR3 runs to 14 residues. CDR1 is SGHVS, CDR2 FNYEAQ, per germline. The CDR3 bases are TGTGCCAGCAGCCCCGGGACAGAGCATTCACCCCTCCACTTT. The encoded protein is CASSPGTEHSPLHF.

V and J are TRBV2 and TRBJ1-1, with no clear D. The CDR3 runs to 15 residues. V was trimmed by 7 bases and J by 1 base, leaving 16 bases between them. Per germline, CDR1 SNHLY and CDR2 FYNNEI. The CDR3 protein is CASKPLILTNTEAFF. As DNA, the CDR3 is TGTGCCAGCAAACCTCTAATCCTAACGAACACTGAAGCTTTCTTT.

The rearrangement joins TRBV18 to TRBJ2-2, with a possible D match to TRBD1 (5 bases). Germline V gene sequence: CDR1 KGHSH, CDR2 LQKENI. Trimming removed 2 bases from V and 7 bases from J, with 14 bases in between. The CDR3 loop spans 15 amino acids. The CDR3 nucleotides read TGTGCCAGCTCACCAAAGGACAATTACGTCGGGGAGCTGTTTTTT. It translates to CASSPKDNYVGELFF. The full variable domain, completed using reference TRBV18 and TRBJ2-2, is NAGVMQNPRHLVRRRGQEARLRCSPMKGHSHVYWYRQLPEEGLKFMVYLQKENIIDESGMPKERFSAEFPKEGPSILRIQQVVRGDSAAYFCASSPKDNYVGELFFGEGSRLTVL.

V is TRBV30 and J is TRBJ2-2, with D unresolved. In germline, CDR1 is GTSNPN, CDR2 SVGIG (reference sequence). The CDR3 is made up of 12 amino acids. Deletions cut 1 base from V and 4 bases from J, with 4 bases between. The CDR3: CAWSGSTGELFF. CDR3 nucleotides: TGTGCCTGGAGTGGTAGCACCGGGGAGCTGTTTTTT.

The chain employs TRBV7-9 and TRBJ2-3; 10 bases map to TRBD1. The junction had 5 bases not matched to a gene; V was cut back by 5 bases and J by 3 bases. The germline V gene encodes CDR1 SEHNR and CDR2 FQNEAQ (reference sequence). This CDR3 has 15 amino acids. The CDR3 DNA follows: TGTGCCAGCAGCCCCGACAGGGGGCAGACAGATACGCAGTATTTT. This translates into CASSPDRGQTDTQYF. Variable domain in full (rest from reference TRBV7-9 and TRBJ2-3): DTGVSQNPRHKITKRGQNVTFRCDPISEHNRLYWYRQTLGQGPEFLTYFQNEAQLEKSRLLSDRFSAERPKGSFSTLEIQRTEQGDSAMYLCASSPDRGQTDTQYFGPGTRLTVL.